One T cell receptor (beta chain) is described in this entry. The entry originates in a study of blood T cell repertoires in COVID-19. About the research overall: Acute and convalescent COVID-19 specimens originated in the United States, Italy and Spain. T cells, B-cell-depleted T cells, or PBMCs supplied cDNA or gDNA.

The data were produced by immunoSEQ multiplex PCR, yet TCRdb's version contains in-frame clones alone and is incomplete. In the table there are about 140,000 clones, approximately 83% of which are singletons. The CDR3 has 15 amino acids. Germline V gene sequence: CDR1 LGHNA, CDR2 YNFKEQ. V was pared by 3 bases and J by 7 bases, with 15 bases between. The TCR originated in a human donor in a cohort sampled during active COVID-19. The chain carries TRBV4-2 and TRBJ2-2; the D gene is possibly TRBD2 (6 bases). Sequencing used peripheral blood. CDR3 amino acids: CASSQWTREDGELFF. The CDR3 DNA sequence: TGTGCCAGCAGCCAGTGGACAAGGGAGGACGGGGAGCTGTTTTTT.